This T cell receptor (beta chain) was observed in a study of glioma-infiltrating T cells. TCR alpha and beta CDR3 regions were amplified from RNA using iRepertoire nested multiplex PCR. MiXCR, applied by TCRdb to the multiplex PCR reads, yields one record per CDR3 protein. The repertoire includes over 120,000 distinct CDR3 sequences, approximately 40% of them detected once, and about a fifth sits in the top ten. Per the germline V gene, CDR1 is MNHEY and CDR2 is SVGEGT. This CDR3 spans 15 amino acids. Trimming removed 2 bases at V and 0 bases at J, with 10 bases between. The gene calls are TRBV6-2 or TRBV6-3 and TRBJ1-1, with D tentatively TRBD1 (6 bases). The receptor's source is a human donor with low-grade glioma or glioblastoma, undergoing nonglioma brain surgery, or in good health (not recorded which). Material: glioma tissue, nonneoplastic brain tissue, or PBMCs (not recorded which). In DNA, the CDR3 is TGTGCCAGCAGTTACCCGACAGGAATGAACACTGAAGCTTTCTTT. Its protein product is CASSYPTGMNTEAFF.